This T cell receptor beta chain stems from a study of cytomegalovirus exposure and HLA in healthy donors. This CDR3 is 15 amino acids long. The germline gives CDR1 MDHEN, CDR2 SYDVKM. V lost 4 bases to trimming and J lost 1 base, with 14 bases between them. Using immunoSEQ multiplex PCR, the repertoire was profiled, and TCRdb retains in-frame clones only, with some absent. The sample yields roughly 330,000 clones, roughly 87% seen once. The V and J genes are TRBV28 and TRBJ2-7; no definite D call. Sample: PBMCs. The sequence was collected from a young woman in good health and CMV-seropositive. CDR3 sequence: CASSSTRVLSYEQYF. The CDR3 coding sequence is TGTGCCAGCAGTTCCACGAGAGTTTTATCCTACGAGCAGTACTTC.